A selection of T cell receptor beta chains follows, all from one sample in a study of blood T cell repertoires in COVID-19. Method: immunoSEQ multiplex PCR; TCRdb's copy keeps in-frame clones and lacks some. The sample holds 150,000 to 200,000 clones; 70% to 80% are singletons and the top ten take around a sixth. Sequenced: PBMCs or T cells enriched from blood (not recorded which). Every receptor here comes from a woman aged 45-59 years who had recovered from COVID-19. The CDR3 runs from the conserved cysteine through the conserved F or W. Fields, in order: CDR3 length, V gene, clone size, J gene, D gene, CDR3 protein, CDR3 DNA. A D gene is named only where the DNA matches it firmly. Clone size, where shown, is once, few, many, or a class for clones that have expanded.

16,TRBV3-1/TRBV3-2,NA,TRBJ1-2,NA,CASSQGGRGGTNGYTF,TGTGCCAGCAGCCAAGGGGGCCGGGGAGGGACTAATGGCTACACCTTC
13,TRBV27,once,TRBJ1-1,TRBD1,CASQKDRGVEAFF,TGTGCCAGTCAAAAGGACAGGGGGGTTGAAGCTTTCTTT
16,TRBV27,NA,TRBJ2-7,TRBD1,CASSPGQGQSSYEQYF,TGTGCCAGCAGTCCGGGACAGGGCCAAAGCTCCTACGAGCAGTACTTC
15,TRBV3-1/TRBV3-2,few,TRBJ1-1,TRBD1,CASSPQGIGQGEAFF,TGTGCCAGCAGCCCACAGGGTATAGGACAGGGCGAAGCTTTCTTT
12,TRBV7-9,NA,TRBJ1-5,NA,CASSYGDQPQHF,TGTGCCAGCAGCTACGGGGATCAGCCCCAGCATTTT
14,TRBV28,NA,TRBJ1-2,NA,CASSLGTGGRGYTF,TGTGCCAGCAGTTTAGGAACGGGGGGTAGGGGCTACACCTTC
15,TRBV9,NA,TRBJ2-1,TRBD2,CASSPRTSGTGEQFF,TGTGCCAGCAGCCCTCGGACTAGCGGGACCGGAGAGCAGTTCTTC
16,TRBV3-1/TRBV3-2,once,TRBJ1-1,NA,CASSQSGAGMNTEAFF,TGTGCCAGCAGCCAATCTGGGGCAGGGATGAACACTGAAGCTTTCTTT
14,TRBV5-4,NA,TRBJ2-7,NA,CASSFLGSRNEQYF,TGTGCCAGCAGCTTCTTGGGCAGTAGGAACGAGCAGTACTTC
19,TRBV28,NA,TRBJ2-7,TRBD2,CASSLRGLAGVRGTYEQYF,TGTGCCAGCAGTTTAAGGGGACTAGCGGGCGTTAGGGGGACCTACGAGCAGTACTTC
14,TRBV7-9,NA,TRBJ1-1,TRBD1,CASAPGTGGTEAFF,TGTGCCAGCGCCCCCGGGACAGGGGGGACTGAAGCTTTCTTT
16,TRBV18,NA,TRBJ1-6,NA,CASSPGQWGGISPLHF,TGTGCCAGCTCACCGGGGCAGTGGGGGGGAATTTCACCCCTCCACTTT
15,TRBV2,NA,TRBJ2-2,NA,CASSKDSTNTGELFF,TGTGCCAGCAGTAAGGACAGCACGAACACCGGGGAGCTGTTTTTT
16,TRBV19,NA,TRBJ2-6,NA,CASSMLPLGGANVLTF,TGTGCCAGTAGTATGCTCCCCCTAGGAGGGGCCAACGTCCTGACTTTC
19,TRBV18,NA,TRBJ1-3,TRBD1,CASSPVSSGQVLSGNTIYF,TGTGCCAGCTCACCAGTATCGTCAGGACAGGTGCTCTCTGGAAACACCATATATTTT
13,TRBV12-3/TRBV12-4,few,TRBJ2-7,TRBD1,CASSRTGAYEQYF,TGTGCCAGCAGCCGGACAGGGGCCTACGAGCAGTACTTC
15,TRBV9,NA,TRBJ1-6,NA,CASSVEGGLNSPLHF,TGTGCCAGCAGCGTAGAGGGAGGGCTGAATTCACCCCTCCACTTT
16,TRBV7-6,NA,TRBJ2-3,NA,CASSKGASVNTDTQYF,TGTGCCAGCAGCAAAGGGGCTAGCGTAAACACAGATACGCAGTATTTT
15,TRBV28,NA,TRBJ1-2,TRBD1,CASSLPTGAVGGYTF,TGTGCCAGCAGTCTCCCGACAGGGGCTGTTGGTGGCTACACCTTC
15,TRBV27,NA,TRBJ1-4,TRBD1,CASRDTGTANEKLFF,TGTGCCAGCAGAGACACCGGGACAGCTAATGAAAAACTGTTTTTT
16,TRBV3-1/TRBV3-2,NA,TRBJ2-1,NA,CASSQGKKRGRNEQFF,TGTGCCAGCAGCCAAGGTAAAAAAAGGGGGAGAAATGAGCAGTTCTTC
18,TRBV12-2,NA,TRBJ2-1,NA,CASRPARRGLAGSNEQFF,TGTGCAAGTCGCCCAGCGAGAAGGGGACTAGCGGGGTCCAATGAGCAGTTCTTC
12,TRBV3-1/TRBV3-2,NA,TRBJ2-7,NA,CASSQEGRQADF,TGTGCCAGCAGCCAAGAAGGTAGACAAGCAGACTTC
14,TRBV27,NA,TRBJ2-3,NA,CASPLRVCTDTQYF,TGTGCCAGCCCCCTGCGGGTTTGTACAGATACGCAGTATTTT
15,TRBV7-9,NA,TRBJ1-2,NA,CASSLGTDVYYGYTF,TGTGCCAGCAGCTTAGGGACTGACGTTTACTATGGCTACACCTTC
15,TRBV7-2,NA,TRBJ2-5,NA,CASSLVGSRQETQYF,TGTGCCAGCAGCTTAGTCGGGAGTAGGCAAGAGACCCAGTACTTC
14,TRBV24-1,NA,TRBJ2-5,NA,CATPAPATQETQYF,TGTGCCACCCCAGCCCCAGCGACCCAAGAGACCCAGTACTTC
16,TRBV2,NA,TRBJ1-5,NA,CASSARGGVSNQPQHF,TGTGCCAGCAGCGCCCGCGGTGGAGTTAGCAATCAGCCCCAGCATTTT
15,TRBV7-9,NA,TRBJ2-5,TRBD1,CASSSRGTAGVAQYF,TGTGCCAGCAGCTCTAGAGGGACAGCTGGAGTGGCCCAGTACTTC
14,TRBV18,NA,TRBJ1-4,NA,CASSPGLTNEKLFF,TGTGCCAGCTCGCCAGGGCTCACTAATGAAAAACTGTTTTTT
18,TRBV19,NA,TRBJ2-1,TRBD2,CASSSTSGLGPTDNEQFF,TGTGCCAGTAGCAGTACTAGCGGGCTGGGGCCCACGGACAATGAGCAGTTCTTC
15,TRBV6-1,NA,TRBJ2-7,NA,CASRAKGGGPNEQYF,TGTGCCAGCAGAGCTAAGGGGGGAGGGCCGAACGAGCAGTACTTC
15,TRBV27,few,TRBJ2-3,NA,CATQAGGAPPDTQYF,TGTGCCACCCAGGCAGGAGGGGCCCCGCCAGATACGCAGTATTTT
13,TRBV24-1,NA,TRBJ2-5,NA,CATARGMRETQYF,TGTGCCACCGCCCGAGGGATGCGAGAGACCCAGTACTTC
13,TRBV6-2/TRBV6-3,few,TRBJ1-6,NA,CASSYESGSPLHF,TGTGCCAGCAGTTACGAGTCGGGGTCACCCCTCCACTTT
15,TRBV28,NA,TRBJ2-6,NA,CASSFGGVGANVLTF,TGTGCCAGCTCCTTCGGGGGAGTTGGGGCCAACGTCCTGACTTTC
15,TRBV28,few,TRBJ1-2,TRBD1,CASSSGTGYLGGYTF,TGTGCCAGCAGTTCGGGGACAGGGTACTTGGGAGGCTACACCTTC
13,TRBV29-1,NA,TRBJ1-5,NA,CSVGQGPNQPQHF,TGCAGCGTAGGGCAGGGCCCCAATCAGCCCCAGCATTTT
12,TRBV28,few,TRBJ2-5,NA,CASSVKRETQYF,TGTGCCAGCAGTGTGAAGAGGGAGACCCAGTACTTC
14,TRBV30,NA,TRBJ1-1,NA,CAWNPNPMNTEAFF,TGTGCCTGGAACCCCAACCCTATGAACACTGAAGCTTTCTTT
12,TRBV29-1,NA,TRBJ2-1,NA,CSVEEGLQAQFF,TGCAGCGTTGAAGAGGGACTCCAAGCGCAGTTCTTC
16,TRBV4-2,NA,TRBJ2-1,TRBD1,CASSPPGQGIYNEQFF,TGTGCCAGCAGCCCGCCCGGACAGGGGATTTACAATGAGCAGTTCTTC
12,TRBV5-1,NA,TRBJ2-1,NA,CASSQDNQKQFF,TGCGCCAGCAGCCAGGACAACCAGAAGCAGTTCTTC
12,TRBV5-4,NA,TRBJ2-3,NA,CASSQDTDTQYF,TGTGCCAGCAGCCAGGACACAGATACGCAGTATTTT
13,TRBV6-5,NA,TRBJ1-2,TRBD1,CASTDRERYGYTF,TGTGCCAGCACCGACAGGGAGAGGTATGGCTACACCTTC
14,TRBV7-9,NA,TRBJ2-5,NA,CATHPIGLQETQYF,TGTGCCACCCACCCGATTGGCCTCCAAGAGACCCAGTACTTC
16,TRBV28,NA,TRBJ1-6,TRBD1,CASSNPDRDGLLPLHF,TGTGCCAGCAGTAACCCTGACAGGGACGGTCTCCTACCCCTCCACTTT
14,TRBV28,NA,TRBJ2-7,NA,CASRGGAGSYEQYF,TGTGCCAGCAGGGGTGGGGCCGGCTCCTACGAGCAGTACTTC
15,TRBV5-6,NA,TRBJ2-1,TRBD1,CASSQNRGPYNEQFF,TGTGCCAGCAGCCAGAACAGGGGGCCCTACAATGAGCAGTTCTTC
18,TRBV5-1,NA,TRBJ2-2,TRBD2,CASSLTSGTSSGTGELFF,TGCGCCAGCAGCTTGACTAGCGGAACCTCTTCGGGGACCGGGGAGCTGTTTTTT
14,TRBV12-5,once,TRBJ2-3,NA,CASGLSARRDTQYF,TGTGCTAGTGGTTTATCCGCCAGAAGAGATACGCAGTATTTT
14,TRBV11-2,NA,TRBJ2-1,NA,CASSFVLAADEQFF,TGTGCCAGCAGCTTCGTACTAGCCGCGGATGAGCAGTTCTTC
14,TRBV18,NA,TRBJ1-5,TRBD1,CASHPTGGGQPQHF,TGTGCCAGCCACCCTACAGGGGGCGGGCAGCCCCAGCATTTT